This TCR beta chain came from a study of shared clonotypes between healthy human individuals. General observations from the study: Sharing across four donors was highest in naive CD4 (around 5%) and lowest in memory CD8 (approximately 0.4%).

Sequencing was performed with immunoSEQ multiplex PCR; in TCRdb, only in-frame clones are kept and a portion is missing. The sample consists of 100,000 or so clones, under 70% of them appearing once. As for this clone: Its target is not known.

The donor cohort consisted entirely of Caucasian adults residing in Nashville, Tennessee. Each CD8 memory set brought CD45RO+ cells together with CCR7-negative CD45RA+ TemRA cells. This sequence originates from a woman in her 30s in good health. Input material: memory CD8+ T cells sorted from blood. The subset: CD45RO+ cells pooled with CCR7-negative TemRA cells.

CDR3 loop: CASSSDGETQYF. CDR3 DNA: TGTGCCAGCAGTTCGGATGGAGAGACCCAGTACTTC. The chain combines TRBV6-6 with TRBJ2-5; no reliable D call. Per germline, CDR1 MNHNY and CDR2 SVGAGI (reference sequence). CDR3 length equals 12 residues. Between the trimmed V and J ends, which lost 4 bases and 4 bases, there was a span of 7 bases.